This T cell receptor (beta chain) was identified during a study of blood T cell repertoires in COVID-19. Study information: Samples came from the United States, Italy and Spain, spanning acute and convalescent COVID-19. T cells, B-cell-depleted T cells, or PBMCs provided the cDNA or gDNA that served as material.

Original methodology: Estimation of nucleated cell counts was performed using reference gene primer amplification. Method: immunoSEQ multiplex PCR; TCRdb's copy keeps in-frame clones and lacks some. The V and J calls and clone size are taken from that table; D and trimming were inferred from the DNA. This table has tens of thousands of clones, 79% appearing once. CDR3 length: 15 amino acids. The V end lost 0 bases, the J end lost 0 bases, and 9 bases lay between the germline ends. The V gene's germline CDR1 is SGHRS and CDR2 YFSETQ. J is TRBJ1-1 and V is TRBV5-1; D unclear. The TCR sequence derives from a man in his 60s with active or convalescent COVID-19. The sequenced sample was peripheral blood. CDR3 region: CASSLAVSVNTEAFF. The DNA of the CDR3 is TGCGCCAGCAGCTTGGCTGTCAGTGTGAACACTGAAGCTTTCTTT.